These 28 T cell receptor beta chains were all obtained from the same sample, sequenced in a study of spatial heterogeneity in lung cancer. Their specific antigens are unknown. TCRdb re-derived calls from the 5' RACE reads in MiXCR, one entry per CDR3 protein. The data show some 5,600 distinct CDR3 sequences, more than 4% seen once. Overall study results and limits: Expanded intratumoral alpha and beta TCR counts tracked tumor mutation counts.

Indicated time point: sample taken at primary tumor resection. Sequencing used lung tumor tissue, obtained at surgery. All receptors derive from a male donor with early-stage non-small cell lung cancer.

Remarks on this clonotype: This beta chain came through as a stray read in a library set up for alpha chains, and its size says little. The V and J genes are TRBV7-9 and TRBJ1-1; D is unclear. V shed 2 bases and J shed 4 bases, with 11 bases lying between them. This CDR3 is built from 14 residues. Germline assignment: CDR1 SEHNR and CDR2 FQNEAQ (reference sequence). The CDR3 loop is CASSLSAGGTEAFF. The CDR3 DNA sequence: TGTGCCAGCAGCTTATCCGCGGGAGGCACTGAAGCTTTCTTT.

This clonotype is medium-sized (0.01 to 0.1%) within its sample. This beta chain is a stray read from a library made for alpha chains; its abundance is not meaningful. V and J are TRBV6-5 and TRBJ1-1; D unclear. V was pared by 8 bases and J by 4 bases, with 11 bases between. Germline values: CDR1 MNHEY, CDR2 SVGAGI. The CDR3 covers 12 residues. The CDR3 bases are TGTGCCAGCGAGGGCCTCTCCACTGAAGCTTTCTTT. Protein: CASEGLSTEAFF.

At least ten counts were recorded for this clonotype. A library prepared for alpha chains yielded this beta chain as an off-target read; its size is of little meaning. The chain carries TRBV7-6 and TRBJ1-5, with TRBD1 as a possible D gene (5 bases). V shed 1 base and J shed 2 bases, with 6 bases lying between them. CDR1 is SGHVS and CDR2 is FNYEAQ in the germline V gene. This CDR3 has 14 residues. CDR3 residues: CASSLGGGNQPQHF. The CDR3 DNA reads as TGTGCCAGCAGCTTAGGGGGGGGCAATCAGCCCCAGCATTTT.

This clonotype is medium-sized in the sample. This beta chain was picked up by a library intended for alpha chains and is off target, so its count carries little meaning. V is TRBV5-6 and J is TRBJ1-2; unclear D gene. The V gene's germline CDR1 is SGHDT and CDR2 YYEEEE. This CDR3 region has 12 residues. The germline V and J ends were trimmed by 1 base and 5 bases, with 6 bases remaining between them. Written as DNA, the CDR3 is TGTGCCAGCAGCTTGCCGGCTTATGGCTACACCTTC. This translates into CASSLPAYGYTF.

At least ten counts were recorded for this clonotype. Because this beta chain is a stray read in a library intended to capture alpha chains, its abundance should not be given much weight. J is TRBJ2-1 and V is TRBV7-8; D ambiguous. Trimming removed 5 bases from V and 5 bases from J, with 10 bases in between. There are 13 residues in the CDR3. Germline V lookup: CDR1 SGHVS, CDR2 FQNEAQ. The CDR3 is CASSEGLDNEQFF. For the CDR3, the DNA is TGTGCCAGCAGCGAAGGTTTGGACAATGAGCAGTTCTTC.

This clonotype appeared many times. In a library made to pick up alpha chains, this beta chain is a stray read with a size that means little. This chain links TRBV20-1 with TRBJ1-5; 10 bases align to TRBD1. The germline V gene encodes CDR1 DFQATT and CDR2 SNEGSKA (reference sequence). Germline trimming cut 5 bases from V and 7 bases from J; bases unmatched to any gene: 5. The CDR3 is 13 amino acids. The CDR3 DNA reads TGCAGTGCTTCGGACAGGGGGGGACAGCCCCAGCATTTT. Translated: CSASDRGGQPQHF.

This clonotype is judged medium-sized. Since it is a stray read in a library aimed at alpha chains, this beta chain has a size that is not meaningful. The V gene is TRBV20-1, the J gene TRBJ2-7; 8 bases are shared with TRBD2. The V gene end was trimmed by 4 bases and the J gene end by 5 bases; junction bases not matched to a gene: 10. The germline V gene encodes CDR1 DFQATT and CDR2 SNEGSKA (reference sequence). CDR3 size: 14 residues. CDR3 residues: CSAISERGINEQYF. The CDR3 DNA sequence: TGCAGTGCTATCTCGGAGCGGGGGATAAACGAGCAGTACTTC.

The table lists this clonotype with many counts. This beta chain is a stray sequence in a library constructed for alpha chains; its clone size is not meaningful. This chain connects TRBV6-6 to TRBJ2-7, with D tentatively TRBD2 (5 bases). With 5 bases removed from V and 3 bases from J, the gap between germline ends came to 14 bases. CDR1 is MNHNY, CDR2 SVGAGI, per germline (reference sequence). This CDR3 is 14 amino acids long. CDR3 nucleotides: TGTGCCAGCAGTCCCTTGACGGGGAGCTACGAGCAGTACTTC. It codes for CASSPLTGSYEQYF.

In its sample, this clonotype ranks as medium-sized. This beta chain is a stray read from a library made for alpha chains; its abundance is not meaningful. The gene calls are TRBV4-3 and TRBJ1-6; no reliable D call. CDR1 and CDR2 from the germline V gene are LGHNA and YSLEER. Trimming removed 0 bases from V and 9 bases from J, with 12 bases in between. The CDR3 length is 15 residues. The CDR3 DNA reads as TGCGCCAGCAGCCAAGATACGGTCATAGGTTCACCCCTCCACTTT. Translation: CASSQDTVIGSPLHF.

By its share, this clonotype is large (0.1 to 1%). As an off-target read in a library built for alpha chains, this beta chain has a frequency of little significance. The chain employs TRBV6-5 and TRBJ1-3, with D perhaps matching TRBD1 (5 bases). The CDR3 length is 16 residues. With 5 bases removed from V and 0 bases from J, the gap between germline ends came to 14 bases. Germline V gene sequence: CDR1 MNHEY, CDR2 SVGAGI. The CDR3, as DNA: TGTGCCAGCAGTGGGGGGACTGACCGCTCTGGAAACACCATATATTTT. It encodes CASSGGTDRSGNTIYF.

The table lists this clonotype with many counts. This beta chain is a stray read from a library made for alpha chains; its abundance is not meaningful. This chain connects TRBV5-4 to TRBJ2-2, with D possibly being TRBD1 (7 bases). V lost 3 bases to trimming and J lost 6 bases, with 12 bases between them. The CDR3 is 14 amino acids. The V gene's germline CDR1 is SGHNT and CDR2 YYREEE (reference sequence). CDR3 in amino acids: CASSSGDSPGELFF. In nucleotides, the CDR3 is TGTGCCAGCAGCTCGGGGGACAGCCCCGGGGAGCTGTTTTTT.

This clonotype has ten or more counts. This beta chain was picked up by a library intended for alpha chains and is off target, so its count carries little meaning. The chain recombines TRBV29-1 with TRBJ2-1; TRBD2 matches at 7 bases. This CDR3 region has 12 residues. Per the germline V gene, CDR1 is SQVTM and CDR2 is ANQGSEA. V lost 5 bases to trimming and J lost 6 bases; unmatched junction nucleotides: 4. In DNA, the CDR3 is TGCAGCGTTCCCCGGACTAGCAATGAGCAGTTCTTC. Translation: CSVPRTSNEQFF.

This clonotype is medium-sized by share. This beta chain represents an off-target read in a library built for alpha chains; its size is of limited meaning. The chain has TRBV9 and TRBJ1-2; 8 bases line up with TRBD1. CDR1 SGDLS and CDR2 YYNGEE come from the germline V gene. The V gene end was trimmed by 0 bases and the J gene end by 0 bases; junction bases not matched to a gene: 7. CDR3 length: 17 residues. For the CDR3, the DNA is TGTGCCAGCAGCGTAGCCGAAGGGACAGGCACTAACTATGGCTACACCTTC. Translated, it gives CASSVAEGTGTNYGYTF.

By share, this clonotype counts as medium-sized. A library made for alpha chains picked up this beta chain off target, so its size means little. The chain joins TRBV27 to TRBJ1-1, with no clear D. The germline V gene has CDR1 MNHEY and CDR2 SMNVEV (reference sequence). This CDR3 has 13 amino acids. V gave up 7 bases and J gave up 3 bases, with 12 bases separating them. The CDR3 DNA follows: TGTGCCAGCATGATCTCCGGGGACACTGAAGCTTTCTTT. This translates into CASMISGDTEAFF.

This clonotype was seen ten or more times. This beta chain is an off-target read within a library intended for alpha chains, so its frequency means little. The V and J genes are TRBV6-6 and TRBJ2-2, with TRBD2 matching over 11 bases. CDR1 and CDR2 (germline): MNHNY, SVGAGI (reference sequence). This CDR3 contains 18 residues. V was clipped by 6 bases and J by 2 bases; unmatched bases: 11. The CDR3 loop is CASSPRTTSGVNTGELFF. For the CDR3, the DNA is TGTGCCAGCAGCCCCAGGACGACTAGCGGGGTAAACACCGGGGAGCTGTTTTTT.

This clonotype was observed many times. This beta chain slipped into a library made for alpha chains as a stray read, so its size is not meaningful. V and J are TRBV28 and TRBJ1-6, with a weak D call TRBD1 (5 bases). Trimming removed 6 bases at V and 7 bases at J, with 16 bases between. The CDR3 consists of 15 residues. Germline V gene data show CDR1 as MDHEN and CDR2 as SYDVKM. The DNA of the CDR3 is TGTGCCAGCAGCCCCCCTTCAGGGTGGAATTCACCCCTCCACTTT. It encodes CASSPPSGWNSPLHF.

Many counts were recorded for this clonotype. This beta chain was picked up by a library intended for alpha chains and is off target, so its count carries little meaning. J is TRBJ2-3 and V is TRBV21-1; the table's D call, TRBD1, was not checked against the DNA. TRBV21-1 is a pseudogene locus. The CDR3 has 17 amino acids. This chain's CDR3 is CASREAGDRRITDTQYF. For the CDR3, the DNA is TGTGCCAGCAGGGAGGCGGGGGACCGAAGAATCACAGATACGCAGTATTTT.

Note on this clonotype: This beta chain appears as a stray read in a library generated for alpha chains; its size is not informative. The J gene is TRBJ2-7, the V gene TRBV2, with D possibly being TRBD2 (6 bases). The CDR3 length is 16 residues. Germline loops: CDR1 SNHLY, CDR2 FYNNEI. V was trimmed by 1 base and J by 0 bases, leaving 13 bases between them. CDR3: CASSEDRLVVSYEQYF. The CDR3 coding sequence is TGTGCCAGCAGTGAAGATCGACTAGTAGTCTCCTACGAGCAGTACTTC.

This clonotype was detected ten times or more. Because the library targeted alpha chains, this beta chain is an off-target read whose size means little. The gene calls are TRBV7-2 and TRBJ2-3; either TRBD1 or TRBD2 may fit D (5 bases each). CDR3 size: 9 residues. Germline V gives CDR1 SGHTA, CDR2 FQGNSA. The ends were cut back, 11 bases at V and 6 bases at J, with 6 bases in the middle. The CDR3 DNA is TGTGCCGGGACCGATACGCAGTATTTT. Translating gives CAGTDTQYF.

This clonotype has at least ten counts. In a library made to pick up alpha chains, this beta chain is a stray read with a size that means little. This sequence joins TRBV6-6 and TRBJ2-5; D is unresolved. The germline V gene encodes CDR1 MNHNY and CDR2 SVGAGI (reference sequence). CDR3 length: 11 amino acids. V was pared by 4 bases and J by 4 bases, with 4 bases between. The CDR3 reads CASSWGETQYF. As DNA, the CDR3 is TGTGCCAGCAGTTGGGGAGAGACCCAGTACTTC.

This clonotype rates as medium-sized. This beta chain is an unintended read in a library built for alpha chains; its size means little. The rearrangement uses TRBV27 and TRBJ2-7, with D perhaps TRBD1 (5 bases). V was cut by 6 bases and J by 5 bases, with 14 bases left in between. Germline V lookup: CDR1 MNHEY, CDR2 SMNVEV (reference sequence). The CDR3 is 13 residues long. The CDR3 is CASSPGIRHEQYF. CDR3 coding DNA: TGTGCCAGCAGCCCAGGGATTCGTCACGAGCAGTACTTC.

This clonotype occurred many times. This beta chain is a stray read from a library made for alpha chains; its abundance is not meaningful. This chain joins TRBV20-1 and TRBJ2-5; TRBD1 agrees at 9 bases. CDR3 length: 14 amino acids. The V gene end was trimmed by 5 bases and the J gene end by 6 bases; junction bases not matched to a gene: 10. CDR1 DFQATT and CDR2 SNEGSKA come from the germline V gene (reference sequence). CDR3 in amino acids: CSAVHRGLGKTQYF. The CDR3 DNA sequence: TGCAGTGCTGTTCACAGGGGGCTCGGGAAGACCCAGTACTTC.

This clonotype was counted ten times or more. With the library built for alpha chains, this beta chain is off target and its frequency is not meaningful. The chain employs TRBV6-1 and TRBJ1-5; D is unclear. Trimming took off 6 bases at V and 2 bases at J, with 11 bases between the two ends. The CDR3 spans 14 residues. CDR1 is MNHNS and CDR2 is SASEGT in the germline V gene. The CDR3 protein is CASSSTWGNQPQHF. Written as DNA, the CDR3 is TGTGCCAGCAGCTCTACGTGGGGCAATCAGCCCCAGCATTTT.

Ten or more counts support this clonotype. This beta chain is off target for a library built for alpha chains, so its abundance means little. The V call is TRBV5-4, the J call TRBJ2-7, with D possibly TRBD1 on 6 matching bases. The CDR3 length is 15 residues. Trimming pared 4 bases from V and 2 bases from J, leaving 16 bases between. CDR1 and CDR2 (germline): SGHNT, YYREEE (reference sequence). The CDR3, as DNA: TGTGCCAGCAGCCGGCCCACAGGGCAAACCTACGAGCAGTACTTC. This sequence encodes CASSRPTGQTYEQYF.

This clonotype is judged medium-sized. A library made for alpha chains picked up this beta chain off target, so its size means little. CDR3 sequence: CASSPRTVKNIQYF. In DNA, the CDR3 is TGTGCCAGCAGCCCAAGGACGGTCAAAAACATTCAGTACTTC. V gene TRBV5-6 combines with J gene TRBJ2-4; the D is unclear. V was trimmed by 4 bases and J by 3 bases, leaving 11 bases between them. The CDR3 runs to 14 residues. Per the germline V gene, CDR1 is SGHDT and CDR2 is YYEEEE.

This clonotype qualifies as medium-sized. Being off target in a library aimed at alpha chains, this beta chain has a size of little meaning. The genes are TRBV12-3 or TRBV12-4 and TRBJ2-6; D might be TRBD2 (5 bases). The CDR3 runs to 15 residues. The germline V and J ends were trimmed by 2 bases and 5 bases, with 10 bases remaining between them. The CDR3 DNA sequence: TGTGCCAGCAGTTTACGGGGTTTGAGGGCCAACGTCCTGACTTTC. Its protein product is CASSLRGLRANVLTF.

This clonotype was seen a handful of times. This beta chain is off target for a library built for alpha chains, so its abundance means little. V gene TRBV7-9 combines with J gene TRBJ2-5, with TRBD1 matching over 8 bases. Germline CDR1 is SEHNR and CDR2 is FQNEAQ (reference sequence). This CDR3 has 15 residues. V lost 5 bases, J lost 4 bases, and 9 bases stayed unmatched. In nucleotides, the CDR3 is TGTGCCAGCAGCCCCCGGACAGGGAAGGGAGAGACCCAGTACTTC. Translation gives CASSPRTGKGETQYF.

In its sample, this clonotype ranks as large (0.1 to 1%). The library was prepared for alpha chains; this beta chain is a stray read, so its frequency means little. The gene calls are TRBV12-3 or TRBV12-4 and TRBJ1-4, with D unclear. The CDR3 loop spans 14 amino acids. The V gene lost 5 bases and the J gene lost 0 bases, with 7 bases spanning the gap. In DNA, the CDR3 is TGTGCCAGCAGTCCACCAGCAACTAATGAAAAACTGTTTTTT. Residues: CASSPPATNEKLFF.